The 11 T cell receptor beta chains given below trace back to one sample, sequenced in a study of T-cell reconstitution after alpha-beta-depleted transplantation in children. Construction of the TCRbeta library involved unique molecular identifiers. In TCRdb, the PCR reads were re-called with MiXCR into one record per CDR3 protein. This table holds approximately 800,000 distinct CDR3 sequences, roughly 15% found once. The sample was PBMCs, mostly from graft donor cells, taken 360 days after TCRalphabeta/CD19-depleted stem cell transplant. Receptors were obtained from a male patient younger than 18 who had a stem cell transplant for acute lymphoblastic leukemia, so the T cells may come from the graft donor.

In DNA, the CDR3 is TGCGCCAGCAGCCCTCCGGGACTAGCGGGAGTGATGGGTGTTCGAGAGCAGTTCTTC. Amino acid sequence: CASSPPGLAGVMGVREQFF. The J gene is TRBJ2-1, the V gene TRBV5-1; 14 bases match TRBD2. Trimming cost V 4 bases and J 10 bases; bases outside gene matches: 19. This CDR3 region has 19 residues. Germline V CDR1 and CDR2: SGHRS, YFSETQ.

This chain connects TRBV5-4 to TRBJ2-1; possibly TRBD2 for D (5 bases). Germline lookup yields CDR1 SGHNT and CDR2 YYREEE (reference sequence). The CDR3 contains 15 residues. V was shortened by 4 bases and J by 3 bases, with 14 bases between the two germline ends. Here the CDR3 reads CASSPIGGLYNEQFF. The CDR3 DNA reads TGTGCCAGCAGCCCCATCGGAGGCCTCTACAATGAGCAGTTCTTC.

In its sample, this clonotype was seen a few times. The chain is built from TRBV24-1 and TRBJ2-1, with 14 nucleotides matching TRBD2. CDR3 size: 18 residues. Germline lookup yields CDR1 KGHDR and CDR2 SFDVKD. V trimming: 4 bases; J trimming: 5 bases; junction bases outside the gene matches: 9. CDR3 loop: CATSDAGTSGRRHNEQFF. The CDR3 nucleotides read TGTGCCACCAGTGACGCTGGGACTAGCGGGAGAAGACACAATGAGCAGTTCTTC.

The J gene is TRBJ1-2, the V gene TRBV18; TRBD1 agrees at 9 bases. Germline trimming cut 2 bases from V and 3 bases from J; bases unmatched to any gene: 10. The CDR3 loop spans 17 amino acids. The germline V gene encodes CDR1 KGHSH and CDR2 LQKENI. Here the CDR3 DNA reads TGTGCCAGCTCACCAAGCACAGGGGGCACTGGGGACTATGGCTACACCTTC. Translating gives CASSPSTGGTGDYGYTF.

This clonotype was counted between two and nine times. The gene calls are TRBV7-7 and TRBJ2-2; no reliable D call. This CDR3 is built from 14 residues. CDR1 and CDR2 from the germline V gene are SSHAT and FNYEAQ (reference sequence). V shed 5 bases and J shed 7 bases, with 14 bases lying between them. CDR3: CASSPWRVGGELFF. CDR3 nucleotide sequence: TGTGCCAGCAGCCCCTGGAGAGTTGGCGGGGAGCTGTTTTTT.

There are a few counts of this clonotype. The CDR3 DNA reads TGCGCCAGCAGCTTGGTCCCGGGAGAACACGAGCAGTACTTC. Residues: CASSLVPGEHEQYF. The chain is built from TRBV5-1 and TRBJ2-7, with a possible D match to TRBD2 (6 bases). V gave up 0 bases and J gave up 5 bases, with 12 bases separating them. The V gene's germline CDR1 is SGHRS and CDR2 YFSETQ. The CDR3 contains 14 residues.

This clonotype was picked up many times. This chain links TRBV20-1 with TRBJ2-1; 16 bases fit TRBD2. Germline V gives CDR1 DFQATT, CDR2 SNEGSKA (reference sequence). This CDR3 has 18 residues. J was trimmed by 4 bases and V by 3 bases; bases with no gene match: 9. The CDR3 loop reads CSARRMGLAGGSYNEQFF. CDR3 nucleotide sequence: TGCAGTGCTAGGAGGATGGGACTAGCGGGAGGGTCATACAATGAGCAGTTCTTC.

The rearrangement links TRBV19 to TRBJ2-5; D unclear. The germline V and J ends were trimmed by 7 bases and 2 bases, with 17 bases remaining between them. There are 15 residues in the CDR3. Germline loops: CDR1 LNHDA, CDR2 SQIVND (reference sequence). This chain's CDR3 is CASTPPPVIQETQYF. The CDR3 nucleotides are TGTGCCAGTACCCCTCCGCCCGTAATACAAGAGACCCAGTACTTC. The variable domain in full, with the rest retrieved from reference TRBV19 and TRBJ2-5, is DGGITQSPKYLFRKEGQNVTLSCEQNLNHDAMYWYRQDPGQGLRLIYYSQIVNDFQKGDIAEGYSVSREKKESFPLTVTSAQKNPTAFYLCASTPPPVIQETQYFGPGTRLLVL.

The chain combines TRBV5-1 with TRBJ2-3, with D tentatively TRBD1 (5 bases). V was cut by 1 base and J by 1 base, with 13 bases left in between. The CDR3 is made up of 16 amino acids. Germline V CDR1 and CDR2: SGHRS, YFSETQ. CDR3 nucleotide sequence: TGCGCCAGCAGCTTGATAAGGGGCGCAGGCACAGATACGCAGTATTTT. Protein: CASSLIRGAGTDTQYF.

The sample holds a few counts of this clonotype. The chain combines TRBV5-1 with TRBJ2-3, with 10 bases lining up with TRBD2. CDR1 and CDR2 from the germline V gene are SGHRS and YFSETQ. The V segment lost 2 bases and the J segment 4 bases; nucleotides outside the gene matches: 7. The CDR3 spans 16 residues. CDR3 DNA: TGCGCCAGCAGCTTCAGCGGGACTAGCGAATCAGATACGCAGTATTTT. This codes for CASSFSGTSESDTQYF.

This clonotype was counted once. CDR3 in amino acids: CSARKGTSWNYEQYF. CDR3 nucleotide sequence: TGCAGTGCTAGAAAGGGGACTAGCTGGAACTACGAGCAGTACTTC. The chain couples TRBV20-1 to TRBJ2-7, with 9 bases aligning to TRBD2. V dropped 2 bases and J dropped 3; count of bases not matched to a gene: 8. Germline V lookup: CDR1 DFQATT, CDR2 SNEGSKA (reference sequence). The CDR3 runs to 15 residues.